This T cell receptor beta chain was identified in a study of cytomegalovirus exposure and HLA in healthy donors. Regarding the study as a whole: Previously analyzed data showed that most TCR beta V segments were productive at a frequency of about 87% or about 30%. Sequencing likely caused a cluster of highly shared sequence variants.

A remark on this clone: Its antigen is still unknown.

The study ran its PCR with 60 Vbeta and 13 Jbeta primers. Libraries were prepared by immunoSEQ multiplex PCR; TCRdb keeps only in-frame clonotypes and omits some of them. The sample shows about 120,000 clones, roughly 82% of them seen only once. At sampling all donors were nominally healthy, likely with unrecorded immune exposures. Trimming took 0 bases from V and 8 from J; bases not matched to a gene: 5. The germline CDR1 and CDR2 sequences are LGHNA and YSLEER. CDR3 length: 16 residues. The rearrangement links TRBV4-3 to TRBJ1-6; 9 nucleotides align to TRBD1. The sample was PBMCs. This TCR came from a woman aged 18-29 years in good health and CMV-seronegative. In nucleotides, the CDR3 is TGCGCCAGCAGCCAAGAGGGACAGGGTCGGTATTCACCCCTCCACTTT. This encodes CASSQEGQGRYSPLHF.